Each of the 4 T cell receptor beta chains below was sequenced from the same sample in a study of blood T cells in healthy people across ages. A second PCR, run for about 7 to 11 cycles, used a sample-barcoded 5' primer plus a J-beta primer mix. TCRdb called the 5' RACE reads again in MiXCR, with one record for every CDR3 protein. The repertoire includes 500,000 to 550,000 distinct CDR3 sequences, less than 25% of them detected once, and approximately 10% sits in the top ten. These data were also filed under a second study, of T cells of mothers and their children.

Sequenced input: blood. The source of these receptors is a boy younger than 18 in good health.

This chain links TRBV10-3 with TRBJ2-5, with D perhaps matching TRBD2 (6 bases). The CDR3 contains 14 residues. V lost 0 bases, J lost 1 base, and 6 bases lay in between. Looked up from germline, CDR1 is ENHRY and CDR2 is SYGVKD. The CDR3, as DNA: TGTGCCATCAGTGAGTCGCGGGGCCAAGAGACCCAGTACTTC. Translated: CAISESRGQETQYF.

The V and J genes are TRBV5-6 and TRBJ2-5; 7 positions agree with TRBD2. The J call may be in error: the DNA end matches TRBJ2-1 better. The CDR3 runs 12 residues. Per germline, CDR1 SGHDT and CDR2 YYEEEE. This chain's CDR3 is CASSPQTSPQFF. The CDR3, as DNA: TGTGCCAGCAGCCCTCAGACTAGCCCCCAGTTCTTC.

The V call is TRBV7-2, the J call TRBJ1-4, with TRBD1 matching over 9 bases. Germline V gene lookup returns CDR1 SGHTA and CDR2 FQGNSA. The CDR3 extends over 16 amino acids. The ends lost 5 bases at V and 8 bases at J; junction bases unmatched: 12. The DNA for the CDR3 is TGTGCCAGCAGCACCCTCAACAGGGGGCAACGAGAAAAACTGTTTTTT. Amino acid sequence: CASSTLNRGQREKLFF. The entire variable domain, with the rest obtained from reference TRBV7-2 and TRBJ1-4, is as follows: GAGVSQSPSNKVTEKGKDVELRCDPISGHTALYWYRQSLGQGLEFLIYFQGNSAPDKSGLPSDRFSAERTGGSVSTLTIQRTQQEDSAVYLCASSTLNRGQREKLFFGSGTQLSVL.

The CDR3 is CASSLGEQGPAFF. CDR3 in DNA: TGCGCCAGCAGCTTGGGAGAACAGGGGCCGGCTTTCTTT. V usage is TRBV5-1 and J usage is TRBJ1-1, with 7 bases matching TRBD1. Germline-derived CDR1 and CDR2 are SGHRS and YFSETQ. Losses at the gene ends were 0 bases for V and 11 bases for J; bases not matched to a gene: 7. CDR3 length equals 13 residues.